The 30 T cell receptor beta chains below all came from one sample that was sequenced in a study of T cell clonality in common variable immunodeficiency. The antigens of these receptors remain unknown. Sequencing used immunoSEQ multiplex PCR; TCRdb keeps in-frame clones, though not all of them. Altogether about 35,000 clones were found in the sample, and no singletons occur. Points from the study as a whole: In common variable immunodeficiency, TCR beta chains reportedly carried fewer deletions and N-nucleotide insertions.

Source material: peripheral blood mononuclear cells. These receptors came from a human donor with common variable immunodeficiency.

This clone was seen repeatedly, ten times or more. From the germline J gene comes the end of the CDR3, since the read stops 3 residues before it. The chain couples TRBV11-2 to TRBJ1-2; D call uncertain. The CDR3 loop spans 13 amino acids. The germline gives CDR1 SGHAT, CDR2 FQNNGV. The sequenced CDR3 bases are TGTGCCAGCAGCTTAGGGCGGCAGACCGGC. It is translated as CASSLGRQTG. The whole CDR3 reads CASSLGRQTGYTF.

This clone came up a few times. With the read ending 3 residues before the CDR3 end, the germline J gene is used to fill in that end. The chain recombines TRBV19 with TRBJ1-6, with D possibly TRBD1 on 6 matching bases. V lost 3 bases to trimming and J lost 7 bases, with 22 bases between them. The germline V gene has CDR1 LNHDA and CDR2 SQIVND (reference sequence). This CDR3 is 18 amino acids long. CDR3 protein: CASSITPATGFGNSPLHF. CDR3 DNA (partial): TGTGCCAGTAGTATTACCCCGGCGACAGGCTTCGGGAATTCACCC.

This clone appeared many times. Coverage ceases 3 residues before the CDR3 finishes, and the germline J gene fills in the end. The chain uses TRBV20-1 and TRBJ2-1, with TRBD2 matching over 9 bases. From germline, CDR1 is DFQATT and CDR2 SNEGSKA (reference sequence). Germline trimming cut 4 bases from V and 5 bases from J; bases unmatched to any gene: 6. The CDR3 covers 14 residues. The CDR3 loop is CSAIIAGANNEQFF. Incomplete CDR3 DNA: TGCAGTGCTATAATAGCGGGGGCAAACAATGAG.

The table lists this clone with many counts. The read falls 3 residues short of the CDR3 end, and the missing part is taken from the germline J gene. This chain links TRBV5-6 with TRBJ1-6, with 7 positions matching TRBD1. Germline V gene sequence: CDR1 SGHDT, CDR2 YYEEEE. This CDR3 region has 14 residues. After removal of 4 bases from V and 6 bases from J, the junction contained 4 bases not matched to a gene. The CDR3 bases that were read are TGTGCCAGCAGCATTGGGACAGTTAATTCACCC. This translates into CASSIGTVNSP. The full CDR3 is CASSIGTVNSPLHF.

This clone has just a few counts. The DNA ends 3 residues before the CDR3 does, and the rest of the CDR3 is filled in from the germline J gene. The rearrangement links TRBV6-2 or TRBV6-3 to TRBJ2-1, with D perhaps matching TRBD1 (7 bases). Between the trimmed V and J ends, which lost 6 bases and 6 bases, there was a span of 15 bases. In germline, CDR1 is MNHEY, CDR2 SVGEGT. The CDR3 sequence is 14 residues long. This CDR3 is CASSPRGEINEQFF. CDR3 DNA, as far as it was read: TGTGCCAGCAGCCCCAGGGGGGAGATCAATGAG.

This clone has at least ten counts. The read terminates 3 residues before the CDR3 end, so the remaining end is supplied by the germline J gene. This chain connects TRBV20-1 to TRBJ1-2; 7 bases are a match to TRBD1. Trimming removed 6 bases from V and 2 bases from J; junction bases left unmatched: 6. Germline assignment: CDR1 DFQATT and CDR2 SNEGSKA (reference sequence). The CDR3 totals 13 residues. The sequenced CDR3 bases are TGCAGTGCGAGCAGGGGGGAAAACTATGGC. This sequence encodes CSASRGENYG. The entire CDR3 reads CSASRGENYGYTF.

This clone was observed a few times. Read sequence stops 3 residues before the CDR3 end, and the germline J gene provides the missing end. The chain carries TRBV30 and TRBJ2-7; possible D gene TRBD1, 6 bases. The CDR3 covers 15 residues. The germline V gene has CDR1 GTSNPN and CDR2 SVGIG (reference sequence). Trimming cost V 0 bases and J 0 bases, with 12 bases left between them. This CDR3 is CAWSVGHSSSYEQYF. The sequenced part of the CDR3 DNA is TGTGCCTGGAGTGTGGGACACTCGAGCTCCTACGAG.

This clone has at least ten counts. Read data end 3 residues before the CDR3 end; the end is taken from the germline J gene. V is TRBV18 and J is TRBJ2-5, with 10 bases identical to TRBD2. CDR3 length: 17 amino acids. Trimming at V came to 0 bases and at J to 2 bases, leaving 6 bases not matched to a gene. The germline V gene encodes CDR1 KGHSH and CDR2 LQKENI. CDR3 bases read: TGTGCCAGCTCACCACCCGAGCGGGGGGGAACACAAGAGACC. Encoded protein: CASSPPERGGTQET. The CDR3, in full, reads CASSPPERGGTQETQYF.

This clone is medium-sized within its sample. From the germline J gene comes the end of the CDR3, since the read stops 3 residues before it. The chain combines TRBV20-1 with TRBJ1-1; 9 nucleotides agree with TRBD1. In germline, CDR1 is DFQATT, CDR2 SNEGSKA (reference sequence). CDR3 length equals 16 residues. V trimming: 1 base; J trimming: 6 bases; junction bases outside the gene matches: 12. CDR3 region: CSARGLRDREEPEAFF. CDR3 DNA (partial): TGCAGTGCTAGAGGACTCCGGGACAGGGAAGAGCCTGAA.

There are a few counts of this clone. The read ends 3 residues shy of where the CDR3 ends; the end is completed using the germline J gene. V gene TRBV20-1 combines with J gene TRBJ2-1, with 8 bases identical to TRBD2. The CDR3 contains 15 residues. Germline CDR1 and CDR2: DFQATT and SNEGSKA (reference sequence). V lost 0 bases and J lost 3; bases outside the gene matches: 4. CDR3 sequence reads: CSARDPGGGYNEQFF. CDR3 DNA (partial): TGCAGTGCTAGAGATCCGGGGGGGGGCTACAATGAG.

This clone was recorded many times. The CDR3 end is not reached by the read, which stops 3 residues before it; the germline J gene fills it in. The chain uses TRBV12-3 or TRBV12-4 and TRBJ2-2; tentative D call: TRBD1 (6 bases). CDR3 length: 14 amino acids. V was clipped by 7 bases and J by 4 bases, with 13 bases between them. CDR3 DNA, as far as it was read: TGTGCCAGCATTGCGGACAGCATCACCGGGGAG. It translates to CASIADSITGE. The CDR3 in its entirety is CASIADSITGELFF.

This clone was recorded a few times. The sequence runs out 3 residues before the end of the CDR3; the remainder is reconstructed from the germline J gene. V usage is TRBV2 and J usage is TRBJ2-5, with 8 bases identical to TRBD2. This CDR3 region has 18 residues. Germline-derived CDR1 and CDR2 are SNHLY and FYNNEI. The ends lost 4 bases at V and 1 base at J; junction bases unmatched: 14. The chain's CDR3 is CASSGEPLTSGLQETQYF. The CDR3 bases that were read are TGTGCCAGCAGTGGGGAACCTCTAACTAGCGGTCTCCAAGAGACC.

This clone came up many times. The read ends 3 residues shy of where the CDR3 ends; the end is completed using the germline J gene. This sequence joins TRBV14 and TRBJ1-1; D gene uncertain. V dropped 1 base and J dropped 1 base, with 7 bases sitting between them. This CDR3 is built from 14 residues. Germline-derived CDR1 and CDR2 are SGHDN and FVKESK. The covered CDR3 bases are TGTGCCAGCAGCCAAGGATCGGGGAACACTGAA. Amino acid sequence: CASSQGSGNTE. In full, the CDR3 reads CASSQGSGNTEAFF. The full variable domain, in which reference TRBV14 and TRBJ1-1 provide the parts outside the CDR3, is EAGVTQFPSHSVIEKGQTVTLRCDPISGHDNLYWYRRVMGKEIKFLLHFVKESKQDESGMPNNRFLAERTGGTYSTLKVQPAELEDSGVYFCASSQGSGNTEAFFGQGTRLTVV.

This clone was counted ten times or more. The read finishes 3 residues shy of the CDR3 end, and the germline J gene is used to complete it. The chain links TRBV10-3 to TRBJ1-3; D unresolved. The CDR3 consists of 15 residues. V lost 3 bases to trimming and J lost 7 bases, with 16 bases between them. CDR1 and CDR2 (germline): ENHRY, SYGVKD. The covered CDR3 bases are TGTGCCATCAGTGATTCGACTAAGGGCATGAACACC. It translates to CAISDSTKGMNT. From start to end, the CDR3 is CAISDSTKGMNTIYF.

In the case of this clone: The read terminates 3 residues before the CDR3 end, so the remaining end is supplied by the germline J gene. The chain is built from TRBV7-6 and TRBJ2-7; 7 positions agree with TRBD1. The junction had 14 bases not matched to a gene; V was cut back by 7 bases and J by 5 bases. The CDR3 has 15 amino acids. Germline loops: CDR1 SGHVS, CDR2 FNYEAQ. CDR3 DNA (partial): TGTGCCAGCACCCCCCCGACAGGGCCTAGGGACGAG. Translation gives CASTPPTGPRDE. In full, the CDR3 reads CASTPPTGPRDEQYF.

Details on this clone: The CDR3 end is not reached by the read, which stops 3 residues before it; the germline J gene fills it in. The gene calls are TRBV2 and TRBJ2-1, with TRBD2 matching over 14 bases. Looked up from germline, CDR1 is SNHLY and CDR2 is FYNNEI. Trimming at V came to 5 bases and at J to 7 bases, leaving 4 bases not matched to a gene. The CDR3 consists of 15 residues. The covered CDR3 bases are TGTGCCAGCAGTCGGACTAGCGGGGGGAGGAATGAG. This codes for CASSRTSGGRNE. The entire CDR3 reads CASSRTSGGRNEQFF.

This clone was counted a few times. The observed sequence ends 3 residues before the CDR3 terminus, with the missing tail filled in from the germline J gene. The rearrangement links TRBV19 to TRBJ1-5, with D possibly TRBD1 on 5 matching bases. Trimming took 4 bases from V and 4 from J, leaving 11 bases between them. In germline, CDR1 is LNHDA, CDR2 SQIVND (reference sequence). The CDR3 runs to 14 residues. CDR3 DNA (partial): TGTGCCAGTAGTAGCGACAGCGGGAATCAGCCC. Translated, it gives CASSSDSGNQP. The entire CDR3 protein reads CASSSDSGNQPQHF.

Many counts were recorded for this clone. The CDR3 sequence: CASSPEGQGAGEAFF. The CDR3 bases that were read are TGCGCCAGCAGCCCGGAGGGACAGGGGGCTGGTGAA. The V call is TRBV5-1, the J call TRBJ1-1; TRBD1 matches at 12 bases. The read stops 3 residues short of the end of the CDR3; the missing end is completed from the germline J gene. The CDR3 loop spans 15 amino acids. V gave up 4 bases and J gave up 7 bases; unmatched junction bases: 8. Germline lookup yields CDR1 SGHRS and CDR2 YFSETQ.

This clone has a count of ten or more. The read stops 3 residues short of the end of the CDR3; the missing end is completed from the germline J gene. The chain has TRBV12-3 or TRBV12-4 and TRBJ1-1; TRBD1 might be the D (6 bases). Trimming took 3 bases from V and 1 from J, leaving 12 bases between them. The CDR3 covers 15 residues. The CDR3 DNA, read in part, is TGTGCCAGCAGTTTGGGGGCGCGGCCGAACACTGAA. Translation gives CASSLGARPNTE. The CDR3 in full is CASSLGARPNTEAFF.

This clone was seen a few times. Read sequence stops 3 residues before the CDR3 end, and the germline J gene provides the missing end. The chain employs TRBV7-9 and TRBJ1-1; 7 nucleotides match TRBD1. The CDR3 consists of 13 residues. Germline V CDR1 and CDR2: SEHNR, FQNEAQ (reference sequence). With 6 bases clipped from V and 5 bases from J, the junction kept 6 bases outside the gene matches. The part of the CDR3 DNA that was read is TGTGCCAGCAGTCCCGACAGGGAGACTGAA. Its translation: CASSPDRETE. The full CDR3 is CASSPDRETEAFF.

This clone was seen at least ten times. The CDR3 goes on 3 residues after the read ends, and that part is filled in from the germline J gene. The V and J genes are TRBV30 and TRBJ2-3; 9 nucleotides line up with TRBD1. J gave up 2 bases and V 5 bases, and 5 bases lay outside the gene matches. The length of the CDR3 is 14 residues. The germline CDR1 and CDR2 sequences are GTSNPN and SVGIG (reference sequence). The CDR3 bases that were read are TGTGCCTGGGGGACAGGGAATCCCACAGATACG. Its translation: CAWGTGNPTDT. The entire CDR3 reads CAWGTGNPTDTQYF.

Only a few counts were recorded for this clone. The CDR3 end falls 3 residues outside the read, so it is completed with the germline J gene. The chain links TRBV19 to TRBJ1-1; 9 bases are a match to TRBD1. The CDR3 length is 17 residues. CDR1 is LNHDA and CDR2 is SQIVND in the germline V gene (reference sequence). This chain's CDR3 is CASSISYTRTGEVKAFF. The sequenced part of the CDR3 DNA is TGTGCCAGTAGTATATCTTATACTCGGACAGGGGAAGTAAAA.

In regard to this clone: The read ends 3 residues early relative to the CDR3; the germline J gene fills the gap. The chain combines TRBV19 with TRBJ2-7; 11 bases map to TRBD1. This CDR3 has 14 amino acids. Germline V gene data show CDR1 as LNHDA and CDR2 as SQIVND (reference sequence). The V gene end was trimmed by 6 bases and the J gene end by 2 bases; junction bases not matched to a gene: 3. The CDR3 region is CASSGTGGPYEQYF. The CDR3 bases that were read are TGTGCCAGTAGCGGGACAGGGGGTCCCTACGAG.

In this sample, this clone turned up many times. The CDR3 extends 3 residues past the end of the read, so its final part is completed from the germline J gene. The V gene is TRBV5-5, the J gene TRBJ1-2; 7 nucleotides align to TRBD1. Germline values: CDR1 SGHKS, CDR2 YYEKEE (reference sequence). V gave up 4 bases and J gave up 4 bases; unmatched junction bases: 4. CDR3 length: 13 amino acids. The CDR3 is CASSDGQVYGYTF. The CDR3 bases that were read are TGTGCCAGCAGCGACGGACAGGTCTATGGC. The full variable domain, in which reference TRBV5-5 and TRBJ1-2 provide the parts outside the CDR3, is DAGVTQSPTHLIKTRGQQVTLRCSPISGHKSVSWYQQVLGQGPQFIFQYYEKEERGRGNFPDRFSARQFPNYSSELNVNALLLGDSALYLCASSDGQVYGYTFGSGTRLTVV.

This clone occurred a few times. The DNA ends 3 residues before the CDR3 does, and the rest of the CDR3 is filled in from the germline J gene. The chain combines TRBV2 with TRBJ2-1; the match to TRBD2 covers 8 bases. Germline loops: CDR1 SNHLY, CDR2 FYNNEI. The CDR3 length is 15 residues. The V segment lost 4 bases and the J segment 8 bases; nucleotides outside the gene matches: 10. The CDR3 DNA, read in part, is TGTGCCAGCAGTGGTCCTAGCGGGCAACCATATGAG. It encodes CASSGPSGQPYE. In full, the CDR3 is CASSGPSGQPYEQFF.

With respect to this clone: The read terminates 3 residues ahead of where the CDR3 ends, so the germline J gene completes it. The chain employs TRBV2 and TRBJ2-7; 9 bases are shared with TRBD1. With V trimmed by 10 bases and J by 5 bases, 21 bases remained unmatched. The germline V gene has CDR1 SNHLY and CDR2 FYNNEI. The CDR3 is 17 amino acids. CDR3 DNA, as far as it was read: TGTGCCACCTCCTACCGGCCCCCTGGACAGGGGAGCCACGAG. Amino acids: CATSYRPPGQGSHE. Given in full, the CDR3 is CATSYRPPGQGSHEQYF.

This clone has at least ten counts. The read terminates 3 residues before the CDR3 end, so the remaining end is supplied by the germline J gene. The V gene is TRBV19, the J gene TRBJ2-6; 10 bases match TRBD2. V gave up 4 bases and J gave up 0 bases; unmatched junction bases: 0. Looked up from germline, CDR1 is LNHDA and CDR2 is SQIVND (reference sequence). This CDR3 spans 16 amino acids. The CDR3: CASSTSGGSGANVLTF. The CDR3 DNA, read in part, is TGTGCCAGTAGTACTAGCGGGGGCTCTGGGGCCAACGTC.

This clone has only a few counts. One end of the junction varies from germline; a read error may be responsible. The CDR3 goes on 3 residues after the read ends, and that part is filled in from the germline J gene. The chain links TRBV30 to TRBJ1-6; TRBD1 is a possible D gene (5 bases). The CDR3 is 15 amino acids. Germline V gene data show CDR1 as GTSNPN and CDR2 as SVGIG (reference sequence). The chain's CDR3 is CAWIQDISYKSPLHF. The DNA read from the CDR3 is TGTGCCTGGATCCAGGACATCTCCTATAAGTCACCC.

This clone was seen at least ten times. The read gets to within 3 residues of the CDR3 end, and the germline J gene fills in the rest. The V gene is TRBV13, the J gene TRBJ1-1, with a tentative D call TRBD1 (6 bases). CDR1 is PRHDT and CDR2 is FYEKMQ in the germline V gene (reference sequence). The CDR3 is 14 residues long. V shed 3 bases and J shed 0 bases, with 8 bases lying between them. The CDR3 reads CASSLTGMNTEAFF. Incomplete CDR3 DNA: TGTGCCAGCAGCTTGACAGGTATGAACACTGAA. Filled out from reference TRBV13 and TRBJ1-1, the complete variable domain reads AAGVIQSPRHLIKEKRETATLKCYPIPRHDTVYWYQQGPGQDPQFLISFYEKMQSDKGSIPDRFSAQQFSDYHSELNMSSLELGDSALYFCASSLTGMNTEAFFGQGTRLTVV.

About this clone itself: The read ends 3 residues shy of where the CDR3 ends; the end is completed using the germline J gene. This chain links TRBV7-3 with TRBJ2-1; TRBD2 aligns across 12 bases. The CDR3 has 14 amino acids. The V and J ends lost 6 bases and 9 bases, in that order; junction bases with no gene match: 6. Germline CDR1 and CDR2: SGHTA and FQGTGA. CDR3 DNA, as far as it was read: TGTGCCAGCAGAAGGACTAGCGGGGCCGGTGAG. Residues: CASRRTSGAGE. The full CDR3 reads CASRRTSGAGEQFF.